This passage covers 19 T cell receptor beta chains from one sample sequenced in a study of shared clonotypes between healthy human individuals. Some clones are missing from TCRdb's copy, which holds only in-frame ones; the method was immunoSEQ multiplex PCR. This sample has roughly 1,800,000 clones, with 85% to 95% found just once. The naive CD8 fraction comprised CD45RO-negative cells positively selected for CCR7 and excluded terminally differentiated effector memory CD45RA+ cells. The sequenced material came from naive CD8+ T cells sorted from blood. The receptor source for this set is a man between 18 and 35 years old in good health.

Only one count was recorded for this clone. This sequence joins TRBV28 and TRBJ2-1, with TRBD2 as a possible D gene (5 bases). Germline CDR1 and CDR2: MDHEN and SYDVKM. The CDR3 is 14 residues long. V was shortened by 5 bases and J by 10 bases, with 18 bases between the two germline ends. The CDR3 here is CASSRDPGAGEQFF. CDR3 nucleotides: TGTGCCAGCAGTCGAGATCCGGGTGCGGGCGAGCAGTTCTTC.

V usage is TRBV6-1 and J usage is TRBJ2-7; 9 positions match TRBD2. The V gene end was trimmed by 3 bases and the J gene end by 4 bases; junction bases not matched to a gene: 4. The CDR3 loop spans 14 amino acids. Germline CDR1 MNHNS, CDR2 SASEGT. For the CDR3, the DNA is TGTGCCAGCAGTGACGGGCGGGGGGGTTACGAGCAGTACTTC. Encoded protein: CASSDGRGGYEQYF.

The CDR3 protein is CSVRGGGELGMNTEAFF. In DNA form, the CDR3 reads TGCAGCGTCCGAGGGGGGGGCGAGCTTGGCATGAACACTGAAGCTTTCTTT. V gene TRBV29-1 combines with J gene TRBJ1-1, with D maybe TRBD1 (6 bases). The V gene's germline CDR1 is SQVTM and CDR2 ANQGSEA. The CDR3 spans 17 residues. The V and J ends lost 6 bases and 0 bases respectively, with 23 bases between them.

A remark on this clone: Other DNA sequences of this sample code for an identical CDR3. The J gene is TRBJ1-1, the V gene TRBV7-9, with D hard to call. The germline V gene has CDR1 SEHNR and CDR2 FQNEAQ (reference sequence). V was pared by 0 bases and J by 4 bases, with 0 bases between. The CDR3 runs 11 residues. CDR3 region: CASSLATEAFF. In nucleotides, the CDR3 is TGTGCCAGCAGCTTAGCCACTGAAGCTTTCTTT.

Details on this clone: The sample has other DNA sequences that encode this CDR3 too. The chain has TRBV13 and TRBJ2-3; D is ambiguous. Germline V CDR1 and CDR2: PRHDT, FYEKMQ (reference sequence). The V and J ends lost 0 bases and 0 bases respectively, with 7 bases between them. The CDR3 contains 15 residues. The CDR3 reads CASSLGSPSTDTQYF. In DNA form, the CDR3 reads TGTGCCAGCAGCTTAGGGTCACCTAGCACAGATACGCAGTATTTT.

This chain's CDR3 is CASSPTGFYEQYF. CDR3 DNA sequence: TGTGCCAGCAGCCCCACAGGGTTCTACGAGCAGTACTTC. The chain joins TRBV7-9 to TRBJ2-7; tentatively, D is TRBD1 (6 bases). The V gene's germline CDR1 is SEHNR and CDR2 FQNEAQ (reference sequence). V lost 5 bases, J lost 3 bases, and 11 bases lay in between. The CDR3 contains 13 residues.

As regards this clone: This CDR3 is also generated by other DNA sequences in the sample. The chain employs TRBV6-5 and TRBJ2-7; D is possibly TRBD2 (5 bases). CDR1 MNHEY and CDR2 SVGAGI come from the germline V gene. V lost 0 bases, J lost 4 bases, and 13 bases lay in between. This CDR3 is 15 amino acids long. CDR3 nucleotide sequence: TGTGCCAGCAGTTACTCGGCGGGCCCCTCATACGAGCAGTACTTC. Translated, it gives CASSYSAGPSYEQYF.

This rearrangement joins TRBV19 to TRBJ2-5; D is ambiguous. With 8 bases removed from V and 5 bases from J, the gap between germline ends came to 9 bases. Germline V gene data show CDR1 as LNHDA and CDR2 as SQIVND (reference sequence). The CDR3 has 11 residues. The CDR3 sequence: CASQVGETQYF. The CDR3, as DNA: TGTGCCAGTCAGGTCGGGGAGACCCAGTACTTC.

The V call is TRBV25-1, the J call TRBJ2-1; 13 bases align to TRBD2. The CDR3 has 14 amino acids. J gave up 12 bases and V 5 bases, and 7 bases lay outside the gene matches. Germline lookup yields CDR1 MGHDK and CDR2 SYGVNS. The CDR3: CASSPLLAGGTQFF. As DNA, the CDR3 is TGTGCCAGCAGTCCACTACTAGCGGGAGGGACGCAGTTCTTC. The whole variable domain, filled in from reference TRBV25-1 and TRBJ2-1, reads EADIYQTPRYLVIGTGKKITLECSQTMGHDKMYWYQQDPGMELHLIHYSYGVNSTEKGDLSSESTVSRIRTEHFPLTLESARPSHTSQYLCASSPLLAGGTQFFGPGTRLTVL.

The chain links TRBV28 to TRBJ2-7; no clear D. The germline V and J ends were trimmed by 2 bases and 6 bases, with 8 bases remaining between them. This CDR3 spans 12 amino acids. Germline CDR1 reads MDHEN; CDR2 reads SYDVKM. This chain's CDR3 is CASSLRKSEQYF. DNA for the CDR3: TGTGCCAGCAGTTTACGTAAATCCGAGCAGTACTTC.

This clone was counted once. This chain links TRBV29-1 with TRBJ1-1, with a tentative D call TRBD1 (5 bases). CDR3 length: 13 amino acids. Trimming removed 7 bases from V and 0 bases from J, with 12 bases in between. CDR1 is SQVTM and CDR2 is ANQGSEA in the germline V gene. CDR3 sequence reads: CSAGGGLNTEAFF. CDR3 nucleotides: TGCAGCGCCGGGGGGGGATTGAACACTGAAGCTTTCTTT.

CDR3: CASSLEVLGELFF. CDR3 in DNA: TGTGCCAGCAGCTTGGAAGTCCTGGGGGAGCTGTTTTTT. The gene calls are TRBV5-6 and TRBJ2-2; no definite D call. The germline V gene has CDR1 SGHDT and CDR2 YYEEEE. Trimming removed 0 bases at V and 8 bases at J, with 8 bases between. The CDR3 totals 13 residues.

The rearrangement links TRBV4-3 to TRBJ2-1, with 9 nucleotides matching TRBD2. Trimming removed 4 bases from V and 4 bases from J; junction bases left unmatched: 8. CDR1 and CDR2 from the germline V gene are LGHNA and YSLEER. The CDR3 totals 16 residues. This chain's CDR3 is CASSPFSGSPYNEQFF. The CDR3 DNA is TGCGCCAGCAGCCCGTTTAGCGGGAGTCCTTACAATGAGCAGTTCTTC.

Written as DNA, the CDR3 is TGTGCCAGCAGCCGACAGGGTTTGGAGGAGACCCAGTACTTC. This encodes CASSRQGLEETQYF. The chain combines TRBV7-9 with TRBJ2-5, with TRBD1 matching 7 bases. V was clipped by 5 bases and J by 5 bases; unmatched bases: 8. In germline, CDR1 is SEHNR, CDR2 FQNEAQ (reference sequence). The CDR3 has 14 amino acids.

CDR3 sequence reads: CASSQHLVGGGNQPQHF. Here the CDR3 DNA reads TGCGCCAGCAGCCAGCATTTAGTTGGGGGTGGCAATCAGCCCCAGCATTTT. This rearrangement joins TRBV4-3 to TRBJ1-5; a possible D gene is TRBD1 (5 bases). Trimming shortened V by 3 bases and J by 2 bases, and 17 bases separated the two germline ends. Germline CDR1 reads LGHNA; CDR2 reads YSLEER. This CDR3 region has 17 residues.

The V and J genes are TRBV7-8 and TRBJ2-1; 10 bases are a match to TRBD2. The trim removed 1 base at V and 8 bases at J, leaving 11 bases unmatched. Looked up from germline, CDR1 is SGHVS and CDR2 is FQNEAQ. The CDR3 sequence is 17 residues long. The CDR3 sequence is CASSLDPSGSWSDEQFF. The CDR3 DNA follows: TGTGCCAGCAGCTTAGACCCTAGCGGGAGTTGGTCGGATGAGCAGTTCTTC.

J is TRBJ2-5 and V is TRBV7-8; the match to TRBD1 covers 10 bases. V lost 2 bases and J lost 5; bases outside the gene matches: 5. Germline assignment: CDR1 SGHVS and CDR2 FQNEAQ. This CDR3 contains 15 residues. CDR3 DNA: TGTGCCAGCAGCTTATCCGGGACAGGGGAGGAGACCCAGTACTTC. Translated: CASSLSGTGEETQYF.

V is TRBV25-1 and J is TRBJ1-1, with D possibly TRBD1 on 5 matching bases. Looked up from germline, CDR1 is MGHDK and CDR2 is SYGVNS. This CDR3 region has 13 residues. Trimming left V 4 bases short and J 5 bases short, with 11 bases between. The CDR3 region is CASSVGEGTEAFF. Here the CDR3 DNA reads TGTGCCAGCAGTGTGGGGGAGGGGACTGAAGCTTTCTTT. The variable domain in full, completed from reference TRBV25-1 and TRBJ1-1, reads EADIYQTPRYLVIGTGKKITLECSQTMGHDKMYWYQQDPGMELHLIHYSYGVNSTEKGDLSSESTVSRIRTEHFPLTLESARPSHTSQYLCASSVGEGTEAFFGQGTRLTVV.

Remarks on this clone: Other nucleotide sequences from this sample produce the same CDR3. The rearrangement uses TRBV2 and TRBJ1-2; TRBD1 agrees at 10 bases. This CDR3 region has 14 residues. Germline-derived CDR1 and CDR2 are SNHLY and FYNNEI. V lost 1 base to trimming and J lost 5 bases; unmatched junction nucleotides: 1. The chain's CDR3 is CASSEGQGAYGYTF. CDR3 nucleotides: TGTGCCAGCAGTGAAGGACAGGGGGCGTATGGCTACACCTTC.